The 20 T cell receptor beta chains in this list originate from one sample, sequenced in a study of shared T cell receptors in the human thymus. Sequenced by immunoSEQ multiplex PCR; TCRdb stores in-frame clones only, minus some. Of approximately 490,000 clones in the sample, around 78% were seen once. A further study also used this sample, focusing on human thymus T cells.

Specimen: thymocytes. Receptor source: a boy less than two years old with a congenital heart defect.

This sequence joins TRBV4-1 and TRBJ2-1, with TRBD2 matching over 13 bases. Germline lookup yields CDR1 MGHRA and CDR2 YSYEKL. Trimming at V came to 3 bases and at J to 0 bases, leaving 8 bases not matched to a gene. This CDR3 comprises 19 residues. The CDR3 region is CASSHLGLAGVSSYNEQFF. The CDR3 nucleotides read TGCGCCAGCAGCCACTTAGGACTAGCGGGAGTGAGCTCCTACAATGAGCAGTTCTTC.

This chain connects TRBV5-1 to TRBJ1-2; D unclear. Germline-derived CDR1 and CDR2 are SGHRS and YFSETQ. The CDR3 sequence is 14 residues long. V gave up 0 bases and J gave up 13 bases, with 19 bases separating them. CDR3 DNA: TGCGCCAGCAGCTTGGTGGGCAGAACCAATTCTCGCACCTTC. Amino acid sequence: CASSLVGRTNSRTF.

The rearrangement links TRBV10-3 to TRBJ2-7, with D possibly being TRBD2 (5 bases). The germline V gene encodes CDR1 ENHRY and CDR2 SYGVKD. V shed 8 bases and J shed 1 base, with 12 bases lying between them. The CDR3 contains 13 residues. CDR3 DNA: TGTGCCATCGGTCCAGCGGTATCCTACGAGCAGTACTTC. It codes for CAIGPAVSYEQYF.

This chain uses TRBV30 with TRBJ1-4; no firm D call. CDR1 is GTSNPN, CDR2 SVGIG, per germline (reference sequence). The CDR3 totals 13 residues. Trimming cost V 5 bases and J 0 bases, with 7 bases left between them. CDR3 nucleotide sequence: TGTGCCTGGGCAGTGCCAACTAATGAAAAACTGTTTTTT. Translating gives CAWAVPTNEKLFF.

This sequence joins TRBV10-2 and TRBJ1-1; TRBD1 matches at 7 bases. The CDR3 is 15 amino acids. CDR1 and CDR2 from the germline V gene are WSHSY and SAAADI. V was clipped by 7 bases and J by 6 bases; unmatched bases: 14. The CDR3, as DNA: TGCGCCAGCACCGGCTTGAGGCAGGGGGTACCTGAAGCTTTCTTT. This translates into CASTGLRQGVPEAFF.

The rearrangement joins TRBV7-2 to TRBJ1-5; 11 bases line up with TRBD1. Germline CDR1 and CDR2: SGHTA and FQGNSA. The CDR3 totals 15 residues. J lost 6 bases, V lost 5 bases, and 6 bases had no gene match. In DNA form, the CDR3 reads TGTGCCAGCAGCCCGGACAGGGGGCTGGGTCAGCCCCAGCATTTT. Translating it yields CASSPDRGLGQPQHF.

This clone was seen more than once but under ten times. The chain uses TRBV2 and TRBJ1-4; D gene unclear. V was trimmed by 2 bases and J by 8 bases, leaving 15 bases between them. The CDR3 sequence is 15 residues long. Germline CDR1 and CDR2: SNHLY and FYNNEI. The CDR3: CASSELPGRNEKLFF. The DNA of the CDR3 is TGTGCCAGCAGTGAACTCCCAGGTCGAAACGAAAAACTGTTTTTT. Based on the CDR3 plus reference TRBV2 and TRBJ1-4, the full variable domain is EPEVTQTPSHQVTQMGQEVILRCVPISNHLYFYWYRQILGQKVEFLVSFYNNEISEKSEIFDDQFSVERPDGSNFTLKIRSTKLEDSAMYFCASSELPGRNEKLFFGSGTQLSVL.

This clone was observed a few times. The chain uses TRBV4-1 and TRBJ1-4, with D tentatively TRBD1 (6 bases). CDR3 length: 17 residues. Germline-derived CDR1 and CDR2 are MGHRA and YSYEKL. V shed 1 base and J shed 4 bases, with 16 bases lying between them. In DNA, the CDR3 is TGCGCCAGCAGCCAAGTCGGGTCCAGGGGCCATAATGAAAAACTGTTTTTT. Protein sequence: CASSQVGSRGHNEKLFF.

In this sample, this clone turned up once. V is TRBV7-9 and J is TRBJ1-2; unclear D gene. Germline loops: CDR1 SEHNR, CDR2 FQNEAQ (reference sequence). The CDR3 contains 14 residues. V was cut by 2 bases and J by 4 bases, with 11 bases left in between. CDR3 sequence (DNA): TGTGCCAGCAGCTTACCCACACCAGTCTATGGCTACACCTTC. Protein: CASSLPTPVYGYTF.

The CDR3 region is CAWSAAGISSGANVLTF. The CDR3 DNA is TGTGCCTGGAGTGCGGCAGGGATAAGCTCTGGGGCCAACGTCCTGACTTTC. V is TRBV30 and J is TRBJ2-6; a possible D gene is TRBD1 (5 bases). The V gene's germline CDR1 is GTSNPN and CDR2 SVGIG (reference sequence). Trimming stripped 1 base from V and 0 bases from J, with 13 bases between. This CDR3 has 17 amino acids.

The chain links TRBV6-1 to TRBJ2-3, with D possibly being TRBD2 (6 bases). The germline V and J ends were trimmed by 4 bases and 6 bases, with 20 bases remaining between them. The CDR3 loop spans 16 amino acids. The germline V gene encodes CDR1 MNHNS and CDR2 SASEGT. The CDR3 spells CASSGPGGTRADTQYF. DNA of the CDR3: TGTGCCAGCAGTGGCCCCGGGGGAACTAGGGCCGATACGCAGTATTTT.

This clone has just a few counts. The chain combines TRBV7-2 with TRBJ2-1; TRBD2 agrees at 10 bases. The CDR3 spans 16 residues. V was pared by 2 bases and J by 7 bases, with 8 bases of the junction left unmatched. CDR1 SGHTA and CDR2 FQGNSA come from the germline V gene. The CDR3 protein is CASSLFGSGRGNEQFF. The CDR3 DNA follows: TGTGCCAGCAGCTTATTCGGCAGCGGGAGGGGAAATGAGCAGTTCTTC.

This chain connects TRBV28 to TRBJ2-7, with 9 bases fitting TRBD1. Trimming cost V 6 bases and J 6 bases; bases outside gene matches: 15. The CDR3 is 16 amino acids. Per the germline V gene, CDR1 is MDHEN and CDR2 is SYDVKM. CDR3 residues: CASSRDREAQMTEQYF. The CDR3 nucleotides read TGTGCCAGCAGCCGGGACAGGGAGGCCCAAATGACCGAGCAGTACTTC.

The rearrangement links TRBV4-1 to TRBJ1-4; 7 nucleotides match TRBD1. This CDR3 spans 18 amino acids. Germline loops: CDR1 MGHRA, CDR2 YSYEKL. Losses at the gene ends were 0 bases for V and 3 bases for J; bases not matched to a gene: 10. This chain's CDR3 is CASSQDGPGGRANEKLFF. As DNA, the CDR3 is TGCGCCAGCAGCCAAGATGGGCCAGGGGGTAGAGCTAATGAAAAACTGTTTTTT.

CDR3 residues: CASSQEGRKSSYEQYF. CDR3 nucleotides: TGTGCCAGCAGCCAAGAGGGCAGGAAGAGCTCCTACGAGCAGTACTTC. The V call is TRBV14, the J call TRBJ2-7; D gene ambiguous. V gave up 0 bases and J gave up 0 bases, with 12 bases separating them. CDR1 is SGHDN and CDR2 is FVKESK in the germline V gene. The CDR3 length is 16 residues.

This rearrangement joins TRBV11-3 to TRBJ2-7; 11 positions agree with TRBD1. There are 15 residues in the CDR3. Trimming removed 5 bases from V and 3 bases from J; junction bases left unmatched: 6. Germline CDR1 is SGHNT and CDR2 is YENEEA. DNA of the CDR3: TGTGCCAGCAGCCCGGCCGGGACAGGGGGCTACGAGCAGTACTTC. Translation: CASSPAGTGGYEQYF.

J is TRBJ2-2 and V is TRBV19, with 14 bases aligning to TRBD2. Germline values: CDR1 LNHDA, CDR2 SQIVND (reference sequence). CDR3 length: 19 amino acids. V gave up 8 bases and J gave up 2 bases; unmatched junction bases: 13. The CDR3 DNA sequence: TGTGCCAGTTCCGAAATCAGACTAGCGGGAGGGGCAAACACCGGGGAGCTGTTTTTT. This sequence encodes CASSEIRLAGGANTGELFF.

The chain combines TRBV6-1 with TRBJ2-4, with TRBD1 matching over 7 bases. Germline V CDR1 and CDR2: MNHNS, SASEGT. There are 15 residues in the CDR3. V gave up 7 bases and J gave up 0 bases; unmatched junction bases: 6. CDR3 loop: CASTRQGLAKNIQYF. The CDR3 DNA reads TGTGCCAGCACCCGACAGGGCCTAGCCAAAAACATTCAGTACTTC.

J is TRBJ2-3 and V is TRBV19; 10 positions match TRBD2. Germline CDR1 is LNHDA and CDR2 is SQIVND (reference sequence). V was clipped by 5 bases and J by 2 bases; unmatched bases: 4. The CDR3 extends over 15 amino acids. The CDR3 spells CASSESGRVTDTQYF. The CDR3 bases are TGTGCCAGTAGTGAGAGCGGGAGGGTCACAGATACGCAGTATTTT.

This chain links TRBV6-5 with TRBJ1-1; 7 nucleotides match TRBD1. CDR1 MNHEY and CDR2 SVGAGI come from the germline V gene. Unmatched junction bases numbered 10, after V lost 2 bases and J lost 7 bases. The CDR3 has 15 amino acids. The DNA of the CDR3 is TGTGCCAGCAGTTACCGGACAGGCGGAGCCGTTGAAGCTTTCTTT. As protein: CASSYRTGGAVEAFF.